The 14 T cell receptor beta chains presented below share a single source sample, sequenced in a study of shared clonotypes between healthy human individuals. The table came from immunoSEQ multiplex PCR; TCRdb's copy has only in-frame clones and leaves some out. The table has some 500,000 clones, around 96% seen once. Source material: naive CD4+ T cells sorted from blood. Subset in this sample: CD45RA+ positively selected. The source is a young woman in good health.

This chain joins TRBV10-2 and TRBJ1-5; D is ambiguous. The CDR3 spans 15 residues. V was trimmed by 7 bases and J by 2 bases, leaving 15 bases between them. Germline CDR1 WSHSY, CDR2 SAAADI. The CDR3 DNA reads as TGCGCCAGCACCTTCGGGGTCGGGGGCAATCAGCCCCAGCATTTT. Encoded protein: CASTFGVGGNQPQHF.

The J gene is TRBJ2-1, the V gene TRBV28; 9 nucleotides align to TRBD1. Germline V gene lookup returns CDR1 MDHEN and CDR2 SYDVKM. Unmatched junction bases numbered 8, after V lost 5 bases and J lost 6 bases. The CDR3 has 15 residues. The DNA of the CDR3 is TGTGCCAGCAGTACTCCCGGGACAGGGATCAATGAGCAGTTCTTC. It translates to CASSTPGTGINEQFF.

The chain has TRBV7-9 and TRBJ1-4, with a weak D call TRBD1 (6 bases). V lost 5 bases and J lost 5, with 18 bases in between. Germline V lookup: CDR1 SEHNR, CDR2 FQNEAQ (reference sequence). The length of the CDR3 is 16 residues. CDR3 residues: CASSPVKWGLNEKLFF. The CDR3 DNA is TGTGCCAGCAGCCCCGTAAAGTGGGGGCTAAATGAAAAACTGTTTTTT.

The V call is TRBV7-9, the J call TRBJ2-5; tentatively, D is TRBD2 (6 bases). The end of the DNA fits TRBJ2-7 better, so the J call may be wrong. Germline CDR1 SEHNR, CDR2 FQNEAQ (reference sequence). This CDR3 is built from 15 residues. The DNA of the CDR3 is TGTGCCAGCAGCCCCGGGAGCGAACCCCCCTACGAGCAGTACTTC. The encoded protein is CASSPGSEPPYEQYF.

CDR3 sequence reads: CASSLGPALGGYTF. In DNA, the CDR3 is TGTGCCAGCAGTTTAGGGCCGGCCTTAGGTGGCTACACCTTC. The chain recombines TRBV28 with TRBJ1-2; no definite D call. CDR3 size: 14 residues. In germline, CDR1 is MDHEN, CDR2 SYDVKM. The V end lost 2 bases, the J end lost 7 bases, and 14 bases lay between the germline ends.

The chain recombines TRBV11-2 with TRBJ2-7; the D is unclear. Per germline, CDR1 SGHAT and CDR2 FQNNGV. V was trimmed by 5 bases and J by 4 bases, leaving 9 bases between them. This CDR3 region has 12 residues. The CDR3 DNA is TGTGCCAGCAGCCAGACGGGTTACGAGCAGTACTTC. Translation: CASSQTGYEQYF.

V and J are TRBV14 and TRBJ2-3, with 11 bases aligning to TRBD2. The CDR3 is 17 residues long. Per germline, CDR1 SGHDN and CDR2 FVKESK. The ends lost 4 bases at V and 5 bases at J; junction bases unmatched: 11. CDR3 DNA sequence: TGTGCCAGCAGCCGTCTTGGTAGCGGGAGGGCCGTAGATACGCAGTATTTT. It translates to CASSRLGSGRAVDTQYF.

This sequence joins TRBV28 and TRBJ2-1; D remains ambiguous. V dropped 6 bases and J dropped 6 bases, with 15 bases sitting between them. There are 14 residues in the CDR3. Germline V gene data show CDR1 as MDHEN and CDR2 as SYDVKM. For the CDR3, the DNA is TGTGCCAGCAGGAGCCGACTGGCCCTCAATGAGCAGTTCTTC. Translating gives CASRSRLALNEQFF.

The chain couples TRBV19 to TRBJ2-3; D possibly corresponds to TRBD1 (5 bases). CDR1 is LNHDA, CDR2 SQIVND, per germline (reference sequence). V was clipped by 6 bases and J by 4 bases, with 17 bases between them. The CDR3 loop spans 15 amino acids. The CDR3 region is CASRDSGSRADTQYF. CDR3 DNA sequence: TGTGCCAGTAGGGATAGTGGGTCCAGGGCAGATACGCAGTATTTT.

This chain links TRBV6-1 with TRBJ2-3; no clear D. The CDR3 consists of 14 residues. The germline CDR1 and CDR2 sequences are MNHNS and SASEGT. The V end was cut by 6 bases, the J end by 2 bases, with 12 bases between. CDR3 sequence reads: CASRMSVNTDTQYF. Here the CDR3 DNA reads TGTGCCAGCAGAATGTCCGTAAACACAGATACGCAGTATTTT.

This chain uses TRBV7-9 with TRBJ1-2; the D gene is possibly TRBD1 (5 bases). Germline lookup yields CDR1 SEHNR and CDR2 FQNEAQ (reference sequence). The CDR3 sequence is 12 residues long. With 0 bases removed from V and 8 bases from J, the gap between germline ends came to 7 bases. DNA of the CDR3: TGTGCCAGCAGCTTAGCTGGGACGGGCTACACCTTC. Its protein product is CASSLAGTGYTF.

The V call is TRBV11-2, the J call TRBJ1-1, with a possible D match to TRBD1 (5 bases). Trimming took 2 bases from V and 10 from J, leaving 14 bases between them. The CDR3 contains 13 residues. Germline V gives CDR1 SGHAT, CDR2 FQNNGV. This CDR3 reads CASSLKVGTPAFF. CDR3 DNA sequence: TGTGCCAGCAGCTTAAAAGTGGGGACCCCAGCTTTCTTT. The complete variable domain, with remaining parts taken from reference TRBV11-2 and TRBJ1-1, reads EAGVAQSPRYKIIEKRQSVAFWCNPISGHATLYWYQQILGQGPKLLIQFQNNGVVDDSQLPKDRFSAERLKGVDSTLKIQPAKLEDSAVYLCASSLKVGTPAFFGQGTRLTVV.

This clone was observed a single time. The chain uses TRBV7-9 and TRBJ1-1, with a weak D call TRBD1 (6 bases). CDR3 length: 12 residues. V was pared by 5 bases and J by 11 bases, with 15 bases between. Germline-derived CDR1 and CDR2 are SEHNR and FQNEAQ (reference sequence). This CDR3 is CASSEYREYAFF. CDR3 bases: TGTGCCAGCAGCGAATACAGGGAGTATGCTTTCTTT.

J is TRBJ1-4 and V is TRBV7-2; possibly TRBD1 for D (5 bases). Germline V gene data show CDR1 as SGHTA and CDR2 as FQGNSA. The CDR3 has 14 residues. Trimming left V 5 bases short and J 3 bases short, with 10 bases between. The CDR3 DNA sequence: TGTGCCAGCAGCCCGGACACAGCTAATGAAAAACTGTTTTTT. Translated, it gives CASSPDTANEKLFF.